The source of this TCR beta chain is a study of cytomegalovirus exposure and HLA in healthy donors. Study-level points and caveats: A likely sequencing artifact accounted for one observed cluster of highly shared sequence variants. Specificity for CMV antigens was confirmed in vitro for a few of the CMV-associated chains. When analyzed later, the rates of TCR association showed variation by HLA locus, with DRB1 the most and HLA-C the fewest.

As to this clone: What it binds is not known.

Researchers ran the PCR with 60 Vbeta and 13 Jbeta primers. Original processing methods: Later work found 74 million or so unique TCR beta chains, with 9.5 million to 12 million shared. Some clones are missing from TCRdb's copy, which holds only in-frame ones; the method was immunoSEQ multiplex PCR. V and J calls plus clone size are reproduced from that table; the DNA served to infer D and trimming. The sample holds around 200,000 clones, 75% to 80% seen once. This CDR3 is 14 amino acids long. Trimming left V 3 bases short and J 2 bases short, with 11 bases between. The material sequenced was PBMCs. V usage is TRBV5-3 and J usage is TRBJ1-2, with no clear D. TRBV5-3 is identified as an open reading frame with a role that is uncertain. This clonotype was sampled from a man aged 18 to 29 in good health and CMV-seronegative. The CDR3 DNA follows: TGTGCCAGAAGCTCCACATCGACAAACTATGGCTACACCTTC. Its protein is CARSSTSTNYGYTF.